Listed here are 18 T cell receptor beta chains from one sample, sequenced in a study of cytomegalovirus exposure and HLA in healthy donors. Data came from immunoSEQ multiplex PCR; TCRdb stores just in-frame clones and leaves some out. The sample carries a few hundred thousand clones, approximately 83% recorded once. Sequencing was performed on PBMCs. These receptors came from a woman aged 18-29 years in good health and CMV-seronegative.

This sequence joins TRBV29-1 and TRBJ2-7; 10 bases are shared with TRBD1. Germline V CDR1 and CDR2: SQVTM, ANQGSEA. V shed 5 bases, J shed 5 bases, and the junction held 6 bases outside the gene matches. The CDR3 spans 13 residues. The CDR3 is CSVPGQGIHEQYF. CDR3 coding DNA: TGCAGCGTTCCGGGACAGGGGATACACGAGCAGTACTTC.

The chain links TRBV6-1 to TRBJ2-7, with 9 bases that match TRBD1. The CDR3 extends over 15 amino acids. The trim removed 0 bases at V and 6 bases at J, leaving 6 bases unmatched. CDR1 is MNHNS, CDR2 SASEGT, per germline. CDR3 loop: CASSEATGQGGEQYF. In DNA form, the CDR3 reads TGTGCCAGCAGTGAAGCTACGGGACAGGGCGGCGAGCAGTACTTC.

The rearrangement links TRBV5-6 to TRBJ2-1, with TRBD2 matching 11 bases. With V trimmed by 0 bases and J by 9 bases, 14 bases remained unmatched. CDR1 SGHDT and CDR2 YYEEEE come from the germline V gene. The CDR3 has 18 amino acids. CDR3 DNA: TGTGCCAGCAGCTTGGAAATGACTAGCGGGAAAAATCCCAGTGAGCAGTTCTTC. This sequence encodes CASSLEMTSGKNPSEQFF. Variable domain in full (rest from reference TRBV5-6 and TRBJ2-1): DAGVTQSPTHLIKTRGQQVTLRCSPKSGHDTVSWYQQALGQGPQFIFQYYEEEERQRGNFPDRFSGHQFPNYSSELNVNALLLGDSALYLCASSLEMTSGKNPSEQFFGPGTRLTVL.

The chain carries TRBV27 and TRBJ2-4; tentative D call: TRBD2 (5 bases). This CDR3 has 17 amino acids. The V gene's germline CDR1 is MNHEY and CDR2 SMNVEV (reference sequence). V was shortened by 6 bases and J by 0 bases, with 18 bases between the two germline ends. CDR3: CASREGSGELAKNIQYF. The DNA of the CDR3 is TGTGCCAGCAGGGAAGGGAGTGGGGAGTTAGCCAAAAACATTCAGTACTTC.

V gene TRBV30 combines with J gene TRBJ1-2; a weak D match, TRBD1 (6 bases). The CDR3 totals 13 residues. V was cut by 1 base and J by 4 bases, with 10 bases left in between. Germline assignment: CDR1 GTSNPN and CDR2 SVGIG (reference sequence). As DNA, the CDR3 is TGTGCCTGGAGTGAGGCAGGGGCCTATGGCTACACCTTC. Translated: CAWSEAGAYGYTF. Together with reference TRBV30 and TRBJ1-2, the CDR3 gives the full variable domain: SQTIHQWPATLVQPVGSPLSLECTVEGTSNPNLYWYRQAAGRGLQLLFYSVGIGQISSEVPQNLSASRPQDRQFILSSKKLLLSDSGFYLCAWSEAGAYGYTFGSGTRLTVV.

The chain recombines TRBV30 with TRBJ1-1, with 7 bases identical to TRBD1. The junction had 7 bases not matched to a gene; V was cut back by 3 bases and J by 6 bases. Germline V gene data show CDR1 as GTSNPN and CDR2 as SVGIG (reference sequence). The length of the CDR3 is 13 residues. This chain's CDR3 is CAWSPGGRAEAFF. As DNA, the CDR3 is TGTGCCTGGAGCCCAGGGGGGCGCGCTGAAGCTTTCTTT.

The chain couples TRBV29-1 to TRBJ2-2; possible D gene TRBD1, 6 bases. Trimming cost V 6 bases and J 5 bases, with 16 bases left between them. The CDR3 runs 14 residues. The germline V gene encodes CDR1 SQVTM and CDR2 ANQGSEA. In DNA, the CDR3 is TGCAGCGTGGGACACTACCCGAGGACCGGGGAGCTGTTTTTT. Amino acids: CSVGHYPRTGELFF.

This clone appeared a few times. This chain links TRBV20-1 with TRBJ1-1; D perhaps matches TRBD1 (5 bases). CDR3 length: 11 residues. With 3 bases removed from V and 7 bases from J, the gap between germline ends came to 9 bases. CDR1 and CDR2 from the germline V gene are DFQATT and SNEGSKA (reference sequence). CDR3 residues: CSASEGLEAFF. The CDR3 nucleotides read TGCAGTGCTAGTGAGGGACTTGAAGCTTTCTTT.

Regarding this clone: Other nucleotide sequences in the sample specify the same CDR3. The genes are TRBV5-1 and TRBJ1-4; D remains ambiguous. V was cut by 0 bases and J by 0 bases, with 6 bases left in between. Germline assignment: CDR1 SGHRS and CDR2 YFSETQ. The CDR3 runs to 15 residues. CDR3: CASSLDPATNEKLFF. The CDR3, as DNA: TGCGCCAGCAGCTTGGATCCTGCAACTAATGAAAAACTGTTTTTT.

The gene calls are TRBV10-3 and TRBJ1-2; 9 positions agree with TRBD1. This CDR3 is 13 amino acids long. Germline-derived CDR1 and CDR2 are ENHRY and SYGVKD. J was trimmed by 7 bases and V by 6 bases; bases with no gene match: 6. The CDR3 sequence is CAISGTGRPGYTF. CDR3 nucleotide sequence: TGTGCCATCAGCGGGACAGGGAGGCCTGGCTACACCTTC.

CDR3 DNA: TGTGCCAGCAGCCCGAACGACAGGGGTGCTAACTATGGCTACACCTTC. Protein product: CASSPNDRGANYGYTF. V gene TRBV28 combines with J gene TRBJ1-2, with TRBD1 matching 8 bases. The CDR3 is 16 amino acids. The germline V gene encodes CDR1 MDHEN and CDR2 SYDVKM. V dropped 6 bases and J dropped 0; count of bases not matched to a gene: 9.

The V gene is TRBV6-5, the J gene TRBJ2-3; TRBD2 agrees at 13 bases. The length of the CDR3 is 14 residues. Germline trimming cut 5 bases from V and 11 bases from J; bases unmatched to any gene: 7. Per the germline V gene, CDR1 is MNHEY and CDR2 is SVGAGI. The CDR3 region has the DNA TGTGCCAGCAGTCCCTGGACTAGCGGGAGCCTGCAGTATTTT. It yields the protein CASSPWTSGSLQYF.

Concerning this clone: Other DNA sequences from this sample encode an identical CDR3 as well. The gene calls are TRBV20-1 and TRBJ2-5; no clear D. CDR1 and CDR2 (germline): DFQATT, SNEGSKA (reference sequence). Trimming shortened V by 6 bases and J by 3 bases, and 5 bases separated the two germline ends. The CDR3 contains 10 residues. Here the CDR3 reads CSAREETQYF. The DNA for the CDR3 is TGCAGTGCCCGGGAAGAGACCCAGTACTTC.

The V call is TRBV5-1, the J call TRBJ1-2; D is unclear. CDR1 and CDR2 from the germline V gene are SGHRS and YFSETQ. V dropped 1 base and J dropped 1 base, with 8 bases sitting between them. The CDR3 has 14 amino acids. CDR3 region: CASSLSPGNYGYTF. The CDR3 region has the DNA TGCGCCAGCAGCTTGTCACCGGGTAACTATGGCTACACCTTC. The variable domain in full, completed from reference TRBV5-1 and TRBJ1-2, reads KAGVTQTPRYLIKTRGQQVTLSCSPISGHRSVSWYQQTPGQGLQFLFEYFSETQRNKGNFPGRFSGRQFSNSRSEMNVSTLELGDSALYLCASSLSPGNYGYTFGSGTRLTVV.

This clone was found once. The chain has TRBV28 and TRBJ2-5; 8 bases agree with TRBD1. The CDR3 extends over 14 amino acids. The trim removed 7 bases at V and 5 bases at J, leaving 9 bases unmatched. Germline CDR1 and CDR2: MDHEN and SYDVKM. DNA for the CDR3: TGTGCCAGCATCCCAGGGGGCTGGCTGGAGACCCAGTACTTC. Translation: CASIPGGWLETQYF.

J is TRBJ2-7 and V is TRBV14; 14 bases align to TRBD2. This CDR3 is built from 19 residues. V gave up 5 bases and J gave up 3 bases; unmatched junction bases: 15. The germline gives CDR1 SGHDN, CDR2 FVKESK. Written as DNA, the CDR3 is TGTGCCAGCAGCGCACTGACTAGCGGGAGGGCAGCCAACTACTACGAGCAGTACTTC. Amino acids: CASSALTSGRAANYYEQYF.

This clone was detected a few times. The chain employs TRBV10-3 and TRBJ1-2, with D perhaps TRBD1 (5 bases). There are 12 residues in the CDR3. CDR1 and CDR2 from the germline V gene are ENHRY and SYGVKD. V dropped 8 bases and J dropped 0 bases, with 7 bases sitting between them. CDR3 sequence (DNA): TGTGCCATCCAGGGATCTAACTATGGCTACACCTTC. Translation: CAIQGSNYGYTF.

The rearrangement joins TRBV18 to TRBJ1-1; tentative D call: TRBD1 (5 bases). Germline-derived CDR1 and CDR2 are KGHSH and LQKENI. There are 14 residues in the CDR3. The V end was cut by 3 bases, the J end by 5 bases, with 13 bases between. CDR3 sequence: CASSPAAGITEAFF. The CDR3 DNA sequence: TGTGCCAGCTCACCCGCGGCAGGGATAACTGAAGCTTTCTTT.